This TCR beta chain was profiled in a study of T cell changes during pregnancy in multiple sclerosis. TCRdb's copy holds only in-frame clones and misses some; the assay was immunoSEQ multiplex PCR. The table includes tens of thousands of clones, approximately 90% detected once. Looked up from germline, CDR1 is SEHNR and CDR2 is FQNEAQ (reference sequence). V was clipped by 5 bases and J by 7 bases; unmatched bases: 10. The CDR3 runs to 14 residues. The chain employs TRBV7-9 and TRBJ2-5; 7 bases match TRBD2. This sample comprised CD4+ T cells from peripheral blood mononuclear cells, obtained in the second trimester of pregnancy. The TCR sequence derives from a female donor in good health, enrolled as a control in a pregnancy study. CDR3 DNA: TGTGCCAGCAGCCCTGGAGGCGGGGGTAGGACCCAGTACTTC. This codes for CASSPGGGGRTQYF. Full variable domain (remainder filled in from reference TRBV7-9 and TRBJ2-5): DTGVSQNPRHKITKRGQNVTFRCDPISEHNRLYWYRQTLGQGPEFLTYFQNEAQLEKSRLLSDRFSAERPKGSFSTLEIQRTEQGDSAMYLCASSPGGGGRTQYFGPGTRLLVL.